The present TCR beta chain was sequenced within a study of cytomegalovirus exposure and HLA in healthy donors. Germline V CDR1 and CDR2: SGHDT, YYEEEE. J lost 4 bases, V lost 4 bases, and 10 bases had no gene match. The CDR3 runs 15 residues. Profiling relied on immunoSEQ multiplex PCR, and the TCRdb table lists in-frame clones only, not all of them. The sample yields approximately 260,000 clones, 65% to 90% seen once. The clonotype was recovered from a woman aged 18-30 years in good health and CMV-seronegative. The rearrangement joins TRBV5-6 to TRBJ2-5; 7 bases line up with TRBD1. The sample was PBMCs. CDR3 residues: CASSPTTGALETQYF. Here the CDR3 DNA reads TGTGCCAGCAGCCCCACCACAGGGGCTCTAGAGACCCAGTACTTC.